A selection of T cell receptor beta chains follows, all from one sample in a study of shared clonotypes between healthy human individuals. The data were produced by immunoSEQ multiplex PCR, yet TCRdb's version contains in-frame clones alone and is incomplete. The sample holds some 2,100,000 clones, approximately 96% seen once. Sample: naive CD4+ T cells sorted from blood. The receptors originated from a man younger than 35 in good health. Each CDR3 is given with its conserved first and last residue. The D gene is left open where the match is weak. The size entry is marked missing in some rows and otherwise reads once, few, many or a size class.

J: TRBJ2-7; D: .; V: TRBV6-5; size: .; CDR3: CASSYGNVYEQYF; DNA: TGTGCCAGCAGTTACGGAAACGTATACGAGCAGTACTTC
J: TRBJ1-2; D: TRBD1; V: TRBV30; size: .; CDR3: CVENRGYPNYGYTF; DNA: TGTGTCGAAAACAGGGGTTATCCTAACTATGGCTACACCTTC
J: TRBJ2-7; D: .; V: TRBV6-6; size: .; CDR3: CASAYGAGPLYEQYF; DNA: TGTGCCAGCGCGTACGGGGCGGGACCGCTCTACGAGCAGTACTTC
J: TRBJ1-5; D: .; V: TRBV6-1; size: .; CDR3: CASWGGRGRDQPQHF; DNA: TGTGCCAGCTGGGGAGGCAGGGGAAGGGATCAGCCCCAGCATTTT
J: TRBJ1-1; D: .; V: TRBV19; size: .; CDR3: CASTPTGLNTEAFF; DNA: TGTGCCAGTACCCCGACAGGTCTGAACACTGAAGCTTTCTTT
J: TRBJ2-1; D: .; V: TRBV11-2; size: .; CDR3: CASSWGDTSYNEQFF; DNA: TGTGCCAGCAGCTGGGGGGACACCTCCTACAATGAGCAGTTCTTC
J: TRBJ2-1; D: .; V: TRBV4-2; size: .; CDR3: CASSQEVSVSYNEQFF; DNA: TGTGCCAGCAGCCAAGAAGTAAGCGTCTCCTACAATGAGCAGTTCTTC
J: TRBJ2-3; D: TRBD2; V: TRBV18; size: .; CDR3: CASSPRLAGGPTGTDTQYF; DNA: TGTGCCAGCTCACCCCGCCTAGCGGGGGGCCCTACGGGGACAGATACGCAGTATTTT
J: TRBJ2-7; D: .; V: TRBV11-2; size: once; CDR3: CASSYLMDPTGEQYF; DNA: TGTGCCAGCAGCTACCTAATGGACCCCACGGGGGAGCAGTACTTC
J: TRBJ2-1; D: TRBD2; V: TRBV30; size: .; CDR3: CAWSRLTSGSSYNEQFF; DNA: TGTGCCTGGAGTCGTTTGACTAGCGGGAGCTCCTACAATGAGCAGTTCTTC
J: TRBJ1-5; D: .; V: TRBV27; size: .; CDR3: CASRMTASNQPQHF; DNA: TGTGCCAGCAGAATGACAGCTAGCAATCAGCCCCAGCATTTT
J: TRBJ1-3; D: .; V: TRBV4-1; size: .; CDR3: CASSQDRGVGVRPGNTIYF; DNA: TGCGCCAGCAGCCAAGATAGGGGCGTGGGGGTAAGGCCTGGAAACACCATATATTTT
J: TRBJ2-5; D: .; V: TRBV6-1; size: .; CDR3: CASSEDRSGLPRRETQYF; DNA: TGTGCCAGCAGTGAAGATAGGTCGGGACTCCCCCGTCGGGAGACCCAGTACTTC
J: TRBJ1-1; D: .; V: TRBV9; size: once; CDR3: CASRPREGGGPGEAFF; DNA: TGTGCCAGCAGGCCTCGAGAAGGGGGTGGACCGGGTGAAGCTTTCTTT
J: TRBJ2-3; D: .; V: TRBV5-6; size: .; CDR3: CASSLGRLDTDTQYF; DNA: TGTGCCAGCAGCTTGGGGAGACTAGACACAGATACGCAGTATTTT
J: TRBJ2-6; D: .; V: TRBV6-1; size: .; CDR3: CASRRTNSGANVLTF; DNA: TGTGCCAGCAGAAGGACAAACTCTGGGGCCAACGTCCTGACTTTC
J: TRBJ1-5; D: TRBD1; V: TRBV5-6; size: .; CDR3: CASSHGQGKYDQPQHF; DNA: TGTGCCAGCAGCCATGGACAGGGGAAATATGATCAGCCCCAGCATTTT
J: TRBJ1-4; D: .; V: TRBV4-2; size: .; CDR3: CASSQETGRPNEKLFF; DNA: TGTGCCAGCAGCCAAGAAACAGGGCGACCGAATGAAAAACTGTTTTTT
J: TRBJ2-6; D: .; V: TRBV28; size: .; CDR3: CASIPGATGANVLTF; DNA: TGTGCCAGCATTCCCGGGGCAACTGGGGCCAACGTCCTGACTTTC
J: TRBJ1-1; D: .; V: TRBV6-5; size: .; CDR3: CASSYSFRGTEAFF; DNA: TGTGCCAGCAGTTACTCGTTCCGCGGCACTGAAGCTTTCTTT
J: TRBJ1-1; D: .; V: TRBV5-1; size: .; CDR3: CASSLGPEAFF; DNA: TGCGCCAGCAGCTTAGGGCCCGAAGCTTTCTTT
J: TRBJ1-1; D: .; V: TRBV6-5; size: .; CDR3: CASSFRQLNTEAFF; DNA: TGTGCCAGCAGCTTTAGACAGTTGAACACTGAAGCTTTCTTT
J: TRBJ2-3; D: TRBD1; V: TRBV7-9; size: .; CDR3: CASSPGGQARTDTQYF; DNA: TGTGCCAGCAGCCCCGGAGGACAGGCCCGCACAGATACGCAGTATTTT
J: TRBJ2-3; D: .; V: TRBV2; size: once; CDR3: CASASTDTQYF; DNA: TGTGCCAGCGCTTCCACAGATACGCAGTATTTT
J: TRBJ2-5; D: TRBD2; V: TRBV5-1; size: .; CDR3: CASSLTSEETQYF; DNA: TGCGCCAGCAGCTTGACTAGCGAAGAGACCCAGTACTTC
J: TRBJ1-1; D: TRBD1; V: TRBV6-5; size: .; CDR3: CASRGQGTEAFF; DNA: TGTGCCAGCAGGGGACAGGGGACTGAAGCTTTCTTT
J: TRBJ2-7; D: .; V: TRBV7-2; size: .; CDR3: CASSFGGVLSYEQYF; DNA: TGTGCCAGCAGCTTCGGGGGAGTCCTCTCCTACGAGCAGTACTTC
J: TRBJ2-3; D: .; V: TRBV5-1; size: .; CDR3: CASSRRAGTSTDTQYF; DNA: TGCGCCAGCAGCCGTAGGGCCGGAACTAGCACAGATACGCAGTATTTT
J: TRBJ1-5; D: .; V: TRBV18; size: .; CDR3: CASSPGAGIYQPQHF; DNA: TGTGCCAGCTCACCAGGGGCAGGGATTTATCAGCCCCAGCATTTT
J: TRBJ1-2; D: .; V: TRBV10-3; size: .; CDR3: CAISGGGGTFDNYGYTF; DNA: TGTGCCATCAGTGGAGGGGGAGGGACCTTCGACAACTATGGCTACACCTTC
J: TRBJ1-4; D: .; V: TRBV6-1; size: .; CDR3: CASRTAPTNEKLFF; DNA: TGTGCCAGCAGGACAGCTCCAACTAATGAAAAACTGTTTTTT
J: TRBJ1-3; D: .; V: TRBV18; size: .; CDR3: CASSTNGGPGNTIYF; DNA: TGTGCCAGCTCGACCAATGGGGGCCCCGGAAACACCATATATTTT
J: TRBJ2-1; D: TRBD1; V: TRBV29-1; size: .; CDR3: CSVSTLTGSFYNEQFF; DNA: TGCAGCGTTTCCACCCTGACAGGGAGCTTCTACAATGAGCAGTTCTTC
J: TRBJ2-5; D: .; V: TRBV28; size: .; CDR3: CASERGTPPETQYF; DNA: TGTGCCAGCGAAAGGGGGACCCCACCGGAGACCCAGTACTTC
J: TRBJ1-2; D: TRBD1; V: TRBV6-5; size: .; CDR3: CASRKTGGNNGYTF; DNA: TGTGCCAGCAGAAAGACAGGGGGCAACAATGGCTACACCTTC
J: TRBJ2-1; D: .; V: TRBV7-2; size: .; CDR3: CASSLAWQVNEQFF; DNA: TGTGCCAGCAGCTTAGCGTGGCAAGTCAATGAGCAGTTCTTC
J: TRBJ1-2; D: .; V: TRBV10-3; size: .; CDR3: CAIRDLGTANYGYTF; DNA: TGTGCCATCAGGGATCTAGGGACTGCTAACTATGGCTACACCTTC
J: TRBJ2-5; D: .; V: TRBV7-9; size: .; CDR3: CASSSPGHSLSVETQYF; DNA: TGTGCCAGCAGCTCGCCGGGACACTCGTTATCGGTAGAGACCCAGTACTTC
J: TRBJ2-7; D: .; V: TRBV6-1; size: .; CDR3: CASSEAPDSPYEQYF; DNA: TGTGCCAGCAGTGAAGCGCCAGACAGCCCCTACGAGCAGTACTTC
J: TRBJ2-7; D: .; V: TRBV5-1; size: .; CDR3: CASSLGPPGNEQYF; DNA: TGCGCCAGCAGCTTGGGTCCCCCAGGGAACGAGCAGTACTTC
J: TRBJ1-1; D: TRBD1; V: TRBV18; size: .; CDR3: CASSPFRDREGGEAFF; DNA: TGTGCCAGCTCACCCTTCCGGGACAGGGAAGGGGGTGAAGCTTTCTTT
J: TRBJ2-1; D: .; V: TRBV5-1; size: .; CDR3: CASSSQGSSYNEQFF; DNA: TGCGCCAGCAGCTCCCAGGGGAGCTCCTACAATGAGCAGTTCTTC
J: TRBJ1-2; D: .; V: TRBV2; size: .; CDR3: CASSYSENYGYTF; DNA: TGTGCCAGCAGTTACTCAGAGAACTATGGCTACACCTTC
J: TRBJ1-3; D: .; V: TRBV30; size: .; CDR3: CAWSSPGHNSGNTIYF; DNA: TGTGCCTGGAGTAGCCCCGGACACAACTCTGGAAACACCATATATTTT
J: TRBJ2-7; D: .; V: TRBV7-2; size: .; CDR3: CASSLDGQGQYF; DNA: TGTGCCAGCAGCTTAGACGGGCAAGGCCAGTACTTC
J: TRBJ2-7; D: TRBD2; V: TRBV2; size: .; CDR3: CASRSTSGNYEQYF; DNA: TGTGCCAGCAGATCGACTAGCGGGAACTACGAGCAGTACTTC
J: TRBJ2-3; D: .; V: TRBV25-1; size: .; CDR3: CASSELRATDTQYF; DNA: TGTGCCAGCAGTGAATTAAGGGCGACAGATACGCAGTATTTT
J: TRBJ2-1; D: TRBD1; V: TRBV6-5; size: .; CDR3: CASSRGQAGNEQFF; DNA: TGTGCCAGCAGCCGCGGACAGGCGGGCAATGAGCAGTTCTTC
J: TRBJ2-6; D: .; V: TRBV5-8; size: .; CDR3: CASSLRGARLSGANVLTF; DNA: TGTGCCAGCAGCTTGCGGGGGGCGAGATTGTCGGGGGCCAACGTCCTGACTTTC
J: TRBJ2-2; D: .; V: TRBV10-3; size: .; CDR3: CAIASPEATGELFF; DNA: TGTGCCATCGCTTCCCCAGAAGCGACCGGGGAGCTGTTTTTT
J: TRBJ2-3; D: TRBD2; V: TRBV4-3; size: .; CDR3: CASSRGRLAGGTDTQYF; DNA: TGCGCCAGCAGCCGGGGTAGGCTAGCGGGGGGCACAGATACGCAGTATTTT
J: TRBJ1-2; D: .; V: TRBV27; size: .; CDR3: CASSLSLGVNYGYTF; DNA: TGTGCCAGCAGTTTATCGCTAGGGGTCAACTATGGCTACACCTTC
J: TRBJ2-4; D: TRBD1; V: TRBV5-1; size: .; CDR3: CASSLQGDKNIQYF; DNA: TGCGCCAGCAGCTTGCAGGGGGACAAAAACATTCAGTACTTC
J: TRBJ2-7; D: .; V: TRBV5-4; size: .; CDR3: CASSLGGPRRFSYEQYF; DNA: TGTGCCAGCAGCTTGGGGGGACCCCGGAGGTTTTCCTACGAGCAGTACTTC